This T cell receptor beta chain was sequenced for a study of blood T cells in healthy people across ages. General study results and limits: Strongly correlated with naive T cell percentage was TCR beta diversity. Diversity estimated from one million T cells was considered an underestimate. Both higher diversity and more naive CD4+ cells marked long-lived donors when set against aged donors.

This clonotype was picked up many times. Its antigen is not identified. CDR1 and CDR2 from the germline V gene are DFQATT and SNEGSKA (reference sequence). The CDR3 is 14 amino acids. Trimming stripped 3 bases from V and 5 bases from J, with 15 bases between. Primers used in a second PCR of roughly 6 to 11 cycles were a sample-barcoded 5' primer and a J-beta primer mix. TCRdb used MiXCR to reprocess the 5' RACE reads, holding one entry per CDR3 protein. In the table there are about a million distinct CDR3 sequences, around 46% of which are singletons. Sample: blood. The TCR comes from a man aged 30 to 45 in good health. The rearrangement uses TRBV20-1 and TRBJ2-3; TRBD2 is a possible D gene (7 bases). The CDR3 loop reads CSARGGPSGDTQYF. CDR3 sequence (DNA): TGCAGTGCTAGGGGGGGGCCGTCGGGAGATACGCAGTATTTT.